The rows below give T cell receptor beta chains drawn from one sample of a study of T-cell memory formation after mild COVID-19. TCRdb recomputed calls from the 5' RACE reads with MiXCR, one row per CDR3 protein. The sample lists 280,000 or so distinct CDR3 sequences; approximately 7.6% were seen once. Sequencing was done on a sample of PBMCs or a T cell subset sorted from them (not recorded which). Receptors were obtained from a man in his late teens or twenties who had mild COVID-19 (a few samples of this study predate the infection). Cell type and time point are not known. Both conserved end residues are part of each CDR3. D genes are given only for firm matches. Clone size is given for some rows only: seen once, a few or many times, or a class if the clone is expanded.

DNA	CDR3	J	V	D	size
TGTGCCAGCAGTTCACAGGGTGAAGTTTCACCCCTCCACTTT	CASSSQGEVSPLHF	TRBJ1-6	TRBV12-3/TRBV12-4	NA	NA
TGTGCCAGCAGCTTAGTAGGGACAGGGGTTCGTCAGCCCCAGCATTTT	CASSLVGTGVRQPQHF	TRBJ1-5	TRBV7-2	TRBD1	NA
TGTGCCAGCAGCTTAACTGGAGCTAATTCACCCCTCCACTTT	CASSLTGANSPLHF	TRBJ1-6	TRBV7-9	NA	few
TGTGCCAGCAGCCTTACCGAACTGACTAGCGGGGAGGATACGCAGTATTTT	CASSLTELTSGEDTQYF	TRBJ2-3	TRBV4-2	TRBD2	few
TGTGCCAGCAGCTTAGCCGGGGTTGGCGGTTACAATGAGCAGTTCTTC	CASSLAGVGGYNEQFF	TRBJ2-1	TRBV13	NA	NA
TGTGCCAGCAGCTTAGGCGGGGCCCCTCCAGATACGCAGTATTTT	CASSLGGAPPDTQYF	TRBJ2-3	TRBV7-9	NA	few
TGCAGTGCTGGCGGGGGCCACTCCTACAATGAGCAGTTCTTC	CSAGGGHSYNEQFF	TRBJ2-1	TRBV20-1	NA	NA
TGTGCCAGCAGACCAGGGGGCCCGAACACTGAAGCTTTCTTT	CASRPGGPNTEAFF	TRBJ1-1	TRBV28	TRBD1	NA
TGCAGCGTTCGCCTCCTATCACAAGAGACCCAGTACTTC	CSVRLLSQETQYF	TRBJ2-5	TRBV29-1	NA	NA
TGTGCCAGCAGCTTAGAGGCAGGAGGAAACACCATATATTTT	CASSLEAGGNTIYF	TRBJ1-3	TRBV7-2	NA	many
TGTGCCAGCGGACTAGCGGGGGGCCGAAGTGATTACTACGAGCAGTACTTC	CASGLAGGRSDYYEQYF	TRBJ2-7	TRBV11-2	TRBD2	many
TGCGCCAGCCGTTCGCTCGGGACAGCTCTTCGAGAGACCCAGTACTTC	CASRSLGTALRETQYF	TRBJ2-5	TRBV5-1	TRBD1	NA
TGTGCCAGCTCACCGGTAAACACCCGATCCTACGAGCAGTACTTC	CASSPVNTRSYEQYF	TRBJ2-7	TRBV18	NA	many
TGTGCCAGCAGTCTCCCGGGACAGGGGGCCGATGGCTACACCTTC	CASSLPGQGADGYTF	TRBJ1-2	TRBV28	TRBD1	many
TGTGCCAGCAGCTTAGAGGTCGGGCGCACCGAAGATACGCAGTATTTT	CASSLEVGRTEDTQYF	TRBJ2-3	TRBV7-2	NA	few
TGTGCCAGCACCATACTAGCGGACCAAGAGACCCAGTACTTC	CASTILADQETQYF	TRBJ2-5	TRBV6-2/TRBV6-3	TRBD2	few
TGCAGTGCTACCTGGACTAGCAGCCATGAGCAGTTCTTC	CSATWTSSHEQFF	TRBJ2-1	TRBV20-1	TRBD2	few
TGCAGTGCTATTCGTACGGGGGGGCCTGAGACCCAGTACTTC	CSAIRTGGPETQYF	TRBJ2-5	TRBV20-1	TRBD2	many
TGTGCCAGCAGTCCTCCGGGGGCCAGGGGAGATACGCAGTATTTT	CASSPPGARGDTQYF	TRBJ2-3	TRBV6-5	NA	many
TGCAGTGCCGCTGGGGGTGCGGGGGCACTTCAAGAGACCCAGTACTTC	CSAAGGAGALQETQYF	TRBJ2-5	TRBV20-1	NA	few
TGCGCCAGCAGCCAAGATAGGACAGGGTCTTCCAATGAGCAGTTCTTC	CASSQDRTGSSNEQFF	TRBJ2-1	TRBV4-3	TRBD1	NA
TGTGCCATCAGTGTCGGGACAGGAGCGCGACTAGCGGGGGCCGGACAAGAGACCCAGTACTTC	CAISVGTGARLAGAGQETQYF	TRBJ2-5	TRBV10-3	TRBD2	NA
TGTGCCAGCAGATTAGGGAGGAACACTGAAGCTTTCTTT	CASRLGRNTEAFF	TRBJ1-1	TRBV6-5	NA	many
TGTGCCAGCAGCTTGAGTGCAGGGGTACCCTACGAGCAGTACTTC	CASSLSAGVPYEQYF	TRBJ2-7	TRBV5-5	NA	few
TGTGCCAGCAGTTTCAGGCAGGGTTATCCCCCACGAATGGGGCGGCCCGACGCAGGTCAGCCCCAGCATTTT	CASSFRQGYPPRMGRPDAGQPQHF	TRBJ1-5	TRBV12-3/TRBV12-4	NA	few
TGTGCCAGCAGCACGGGACTAGCGGTGGGAGAGACCCAGTACTTC	CASSTGLAVGETQYF	TRBJ2-5	TRBV7-2	TRBD2	few
TGTGCCAGCAGCTTACTAATTTCGGGACCCCAAATCTCCTACAATGAGCAGTTCTTC	CASSLLISGPQISYNEQFF	TRBJ2-1	TRBV7-3	NA	NA
TGTGCCAGCAGCTTACAGGGGGTGGGCACTGAAGCTTTCTTT	CASSLQGVGTEAFF	TRBJ1-1	TRBV7-2	TRBD1	many
TGTTCCAGCAGTGAACGGGGGGGTGAGCAGTTCTTC	CSSSERGGEQFF	TRBJ2-1	TRBV6-1	TRBD2	NA
TGTGCCAGCAGTTACCGCGGACAGGGTGCTGGCTACACCTTC	CASSYRGQGAGYTF	TRBJ1-2	TRBV6-5	TRBD1	few
TGTGCCAGCAGTAGCGGGAGAAGCACAGATACGCAGTATTTT	CASSSGRSTDTQYF	TRBJ2-3	TRBV6-1	TRBD2	NA
TGCGCCAGCAGCTCTACACCTACTAGCGGGGAAAGAGATACGCAGTATTTT	CASSSTPTSGERDTQYF	TRBJ2-3	TRBV5-1	TRBD2	many
TGTGCCAGCAGGCGACAGGGGGCCGCAGATACGCAGTATTTT	CASRRQGAADTQYF	TRBJ2-3	TRBV7-3	TRBD1	NA
TGTGCCAGCTCGCCAAGAATCCCCGAGCAGTACTTC	CASSPRIPEQYF	TRBJ2-7	TRBV18	NA	few
TGTGCCAGCAGTGACGTTGGAGGGGGGAACACCGGGGAGCTGTTTTTT	CASSDVGGGNTGELFF	TRBJ2-2	TRBV25-1	NA	few
TGCGCCAGCAGCCAAGAGGTGGCTGGCAATCAGCCCCAGCATTTT	CASSQEVAGNQPQHF	TRBJ1-5	TRBV4-1	NA	few
TGCGCCAGCAGCTTGGATCTAAAGACGGTAAAAGAGACCCAGTACTTC	CASSLDLKTVKETQYF	TRBJ2-5	TRBV5-1	NA	many
TGTGCCAGCAACCTCAACTGGGCACAGCCCCAGCATTTT	CASNLNWAQPQHF	TRBJ1-5	TRBV28	NA	many
TGTGCCAGCAAACGGCGAGCCCCAAATACGCAGTATTTT	CASKRRAPNTQYF	TRBJ2-3	TRBV7-2	NA	many
TGTGCCAGCAGCTTAGGGGCAGGATCTGACTATGGCTACACCTTC	CASSLGAGSDYGYTF	TRBJ1-2	TRBV7-9	NA	many
TGTGCCAGCAGTTCGGGACAGTTCTCCTACGAGCAGTACTTC	CASSSGQFSYEQYF	TRBJ2-7	TRBV6-2/TRBV6-3	TRBD1	few
TGTGCCAGCAGTTTTGGGGGGAACACTGAAGCTTTCTTT	CASSFGGNTEAFF	TRBJ1-1	TRBV27	NA	many
TGTGCCAGCAGCTTGGACCCCGTCGGACAGCCCCAGCATTTT	CASSLDPVGQPQHF	TRBJ1-5	TRBV5-4	NA	few
TGCGCCAGCGCCCCCGCGGGGACAGGGACAATGAACACTGAAGCTTTCTTT	CASAPAGTGTMNTEAFF	TRBJ1-1	TRBV5-1	TRBD1	NA
TGTGCCAGCAGCTCAACAGGGGGCAAGACCCAGTACTTC	CASSSTGGKTQYF	TRBJ2-5	TRBV5-4	TRBD1	NA
TGTGCCAGCAGCCCCCAGGGGGCATCAGATACGCAGTATTTT	CASSPQGASDTQYF	TRBJ2-3	TRBV5-6	TRBD1	NA
TGTGCCAGCAGCTTAAACGCTGGGCGGGAGACCCAGTACTTC	CASSLNAGRETQYF	TRBJ2-5	TRBV7-3	NA	many
TGCGCCAGCAGCCAAGATCCGAGGGGACGGAACACTGAAGCTTTCTTT	CASSQDPRGRNTEAFF	TRBJ1-1	TRBV4-3	NA	NA
TGTGCCAGCAGCCCGACAGGGTCTGGAAACACCATATATTTT	CASSPTGSGNTIYF	TRBJ1-3	TRBV4-2	TRBD1	many
TGCGCCAGCAGCCAAGATTATAGGGGAAGTTCTGGGGCCAACGTCCTGACTTTC	CASSQDYRGSSGANVLTF	TRBJ2-6	TRBV4-3	NA	few
TGTGCCAGCAGCCCATTCGGGGAGCAGTTCTTC	CASSPFGEQFF	TRBJ2-1	TRBV7-2	NA	NA
TGCGCCAGCAGCCAGGAACCTCGTGCGGGGGGGCGGGAAAACATTCAGTACTTC	CASSQEPRAGGRENIQYF	TRBJ2-4	TRBV4-3	TRBD2	few
TGTGCCACCAGTGACCCCCGGGACAGGGATTCCAACACTGAAGCTTTCTTT	CATSDPRDRDSNTEAFF	TRBJ1-1	TRBV24-1	TRBD1	few
TGCGCCAGCAGCTCCTTAGCGGGGGCACCGGAGACCCAGTACTTC	CASSSLAGAPETQYF	TRBJ2-5	TRBV5-1	TRBD2	many
TGTGCCAGCTCAGGGGGATTTAATGAAAAACTGTTTTTT	CASSGGFNEKLFF	TRBJ1-4	TRBV6-5	TRBD1	few
TGTGCCACCAGCCTGGGCTCACCTCAAGCTTTCTTT	CATSLGSPQAFF	TRBJ1-1	TRBV15	NA	NA
TGTGCCAGCAGTTACTCGGTCCAAACCCGCTACAATGAGCAGTTCTTC	CASSYSVQTRYNEQFF	TRBJ2-1	TRBV6-5	NA	NA
TGCAGTGCTTTCCCCTTCACTAGTCGAGGTGACAATGAGCAGTTCTTC	CSAFPFTSRGDNEQFF	TRBJ2-1	TRBV20-1	NA	many
TGTGCCAGCAGTTTGTGGCAGAATCAGCCCCAGCATTTT	CASSLWQNQPQHF	TRBJ1-5	TRBV12-3/TRBV12-4	NA	NA